This T cell receptor (beta chain) originates from a study of blood T cells in healthy people across ages. The junction had 16 bases not matched to a gene; V was cut back by 6 bases and J by 1 base. CDR3 length equals 19 residues. Together with a sample-barcoded 5' primer, a J-beta primer mix was included in a second PCR lasting about 6 to 11 cycles. TCRdb re-analysed the 5' RACE reads in MiXCR, keeping a single row per CDR3 protein. The table has 800,000 or so distinct CDR3 sequences, approximately 25% seen once. These same data were also listed under a study on T cells of mothers and their children.

The origin of this receptor is a boy between 10 and 17 years old in good health. This chain links TRBV6-7 with TRBJ1-5, with 9 bases identical to TRBD1. TRBV6-7 is an ORF for which the function is uncertain. Sample: blood. The CDR3 nucleotides read TGTGCCAGCAGACTGGACAGGGGAGGGGAAGCAAGGAGCAATCAGCCCCAGCATTTT. Its translation is CASRLDRGGEARSNQPQHF.